Listed below are T cell receptor beta chains from one sample, sequenced in a study of cytomegalovirus exposure and HLA in healthy donors. Measured with immunoSEQ multiplex PCR; TCRdb has only the in-frame clones, and not every one. This table has about 98,000 clones, about 70% appearing once. Specimen: PBMCs. These receptors all come from a human donor in good health. Both conserved end residues are part of each CDR3. D genes are given only for firm matches. Rows may omit the clone size; those that give it use once, few, many or a size class.

TGCGCCAGCAGCCGGGACAGCCAAGAGACCCAGTACTTC,CASSRDSQETQYF,TRBD1,TRBJ2-5,-,TRBV5-1
TGTGCCAGCATCGACGGAGTAGCGGGCACTGTCCGCTCCTACAATGAGCAGTTCTTC,CASIDGVAGTVRSYNEQFF,TRBD2,TRBJ2-1,-,TRBV7-9
TGCAGCGCCACTCGGGGGGCAACCACAGATACGCAGTATTTT,CSATRGATTDTQYF,-,TRBJ2-3,once,TRBV29-1
TGTGCCAGCAGCTTGACCCTCCGACAGGGGACATACGAGCAGTACTTC,CASSLTLRQGTYEQYF,TRBD1,TRBJ2-7,-,TRBV5-6
TGTGCCAGCAGCTTGGGACTCCAGAATGAAAAACTGTTTTTT,CASSLGLQNEKLFF,-,TRBJ1-4,few,TRBV5-6
TGTGCCAGCAGTGCAGGGTATGGTCAGCCCCAGCATTTT,CASSAGYGQPQHF,-,TRBJ1-5,few,TRBV25-1
TGCGCCAGCAGCGCGAACCCTAGCGGCTCTGGGGCCAACGTCCTGACTTTC,CASSANPSGSGANVLTF,TRBD2,TRBJ2-6,few,TRBV5-1
TGTGCCAGCAGTTTACGGCTAGCGGGGGGTCACGAGCAGTACTTC,CASSLRLAGGHEQYF,TRBD2,TRBJ2-7,few,TRBV27
TGTGCCAGCATGTCAAATCGGGTTGGAGGTTCACCCCTCCACTTT,CASMSNRVGGSPLHF,-,TRBJ1-6,once,TRBV6-4
TGTGCCATTCAGACAGGGCGAGTCACTGAAGCTTTCTTT,CAIQTGRVTEAFF,TRBD1,TRBJ1-1,few,TRBV2
TGTGCCAGCAGTTCGTTGACAGGGGGCTACACTGAAGCTTTCTTT,CASSSLTGGYTEAFF,TRBD1,TRBJ1-1,few,TRBV6-5
TGTGCCAGCAGTAACCATCTCGAGGGACAGCCCCAGCATTTT,CASSNHLEGQPQHF,-,TRBJ1-5,-,TRBV6-5
TGTGCCAGCAGCCCCGGACTAGCGGGGTTCAATACGCAGTATTTT,CASSPGLAGFNTQYF,TRBD2,TRBJ2-3,-,TRBV7-6
TGCAGCGTTGACGCCGGGACTCCGGGCGGAGGCTACACCTTC,CSVDAGTPGGGYTF,-,TRBJ1-2,-,TRBV29-1
TGTGTCAGAAGCCCCCAAGTGGGGGGTAGGGACGGGGATGGCTACACCTTC,CVRSPQVGGRDGDGYTF,-,TRBJ1-2,few,TRBV7-5
TGCGCCAGCAGCTTGGAGGCGGTCGGATCTGGAAACACCATATATTTT,CASSLEAVGSGNTIYF,-,TRBJ1-3,-,TRBV5-1
TGTGCCAGCAGCAGGACAGGGGACCTCAATCAGCCCCAGCATTTT,CASSRTGDLNQPQHF,TRBD1,TRBJ1-5,-,TRBV5-5
TGTGCCAGCAGTGAGAGGGGGCGAGTCACTGAAGCTTTCTTT,CASSERGRVTEAFF,TRBD1,TRBJ1-1,-,TRBV2
TGTGCCAGCAGTGAAAGCGGGACGCCGGGAGGAAAACTGTTTTTT,CASSESGTPGGKLFF,-,TRBJ1-4,-,TRBV6-1
TGTGCCAGCAGTTCGGGACTAGCGGGTACCGGGGAGCTGTTTTTT,CASSSGLAGTGELFF,TRBD2,TRBJ2-2,-,TRBV11-3
TGTGCCAGCAGTGACGACCGACAGCACTACGAGCAGTACTTC,CASSDDRQHYEQYF,-,TRBJ2-7,-,TRBV6-6
TGTGCCAGCAGCCGCCGGACAGGGAGCACTGAAGCTTTCTTT,CASSRRTGSTEAFF,TRBD1,TRBJ1-1,-,TRBV5-5
TGTGCCAGTAGTATAGGCTCGGGATACGAGCAGTACTTC,CASSIGSGYEQYF,-,TRBJ2-7,-,TRBV19
TGTGCCAGCAGTTTACAGATTAATGAAAAACTGTTTTTT,CASSLQINEKLFF,-,TRBJ1-4,-,TRBV27
TGTGCCATCGAGTCTTCCTCTGGGGCCAACGTCCTGACTTTC,CAIESSSGANVLTF,-,TRBJ2-6,-,TRBV10-3
TGCGCCAGCAGCCAAGTAACCGGGACTGCAAGTAGGAATGAGCAGTTCTTC,CASSQVTGTASRNEQFF,-,TRBJ2-1,-,TRBV4-3
TGTGCCACCAGCAGACCCGGACAGGGCGGGGGCTACACCTTC,CATSRPGQGGGYTF,TRBD1,TRBJ1-2,once,TRBV15
TGTGCCAGCAGCCCACGGGGGAATCAGCCCCAGCATTTT,CASSPRGNQPQHF,-,TRBJ1-5,-,TRBV7-6
TGTGCCAGCAGTGAAGTGCGGGGGGGAGCAGATACGCAGTATTTT,CASSEVRGGADTQYF,TRBD2,TRBJ2-3,-,TRBV6-1
TGTGCCACCAGCAGGAGCGGGACTTCCTACAATGAGCAGTTCTTC,CATSRSGTSYNEQFF,TRBD2,TRBJ2-1,-,TRBV15
TGTGCCAGCAGCGTCTCGGGACTAGCGGGAGGACGGCGGGAGCTGTTTTTT,CASSVSGLAGGRRELFF,TRBD2,TRBJ2-2,-,TRBV9
TGTGCCAGCAGCATTCTAGCGGGAGTGTCCTACGAGCAGTACTTC,CASSILAGVSYEQYF,TRBD2,TRBJ2-7,once,TRBV7-9
TGTGCCAGCCAAAGACACATTCAAGAGACCCAGTACTTC,CASQRHIQETQYF,-,TRBJ2-5,-,TRBV19
TGCGCCAGCAGTGGCCAGGTGGCCTCCTACAATGAGCAGTTCTTC,CASSGQVASYNEQFF,-,TRBJ2-1,-,TRBV10-1
TGCAGCGTTGAACAGGTATACGAGCAGTACTTC,CSVEQVYEQYF,-,TRBJ2-7,-,TRBV29-1
TGTGCCAGCAGCAGGGGGACTAGCGGGAGTGCTAGCGAGCAGTACTTC,CASSRGTSGSASEQYF,TRBD2,TRBJ2-7,-,TRBV16
TGTGCCTGGGCCCGAGCGGGGGTTCCTCAGCCCCAGCATTTT,CAWARAGVPQPQHF,-,TRBJ1-5,-,TRBV30
TGCGCCAGCAGCCAGGCTAGCGGGGGCTACGAGCAGTACTTC,CASSQASGGYEQYF,TRBD2,TRBJ2-7,-,TRBV4-1
TGTGCCAGCCGGACTAGCGGGAACTACAATGAGCAGTTCTTC,CASRTSGNYNEQFF,TRBD2,TRBJ2-1,-,TRBV2
TGCGCCAGCAGCCTGCAGTCGTTGAACTATGGCTACACCTTC,CASSLQSLNYGYTF,-,TRBJ1-2,-,TRBV5-1
TGCGCCAGCAGCGGACGATTCCGGGACAGGGGGTTCTACAATGAGCAGTTCTTC,CASSGRFRDRGFYNEQFF,TRBD1,TRBJ2-1,once,TRBV4-1
TGCGCCAGCAGCCAAGAAAACACCCAGGTGAACACTGAAGCTTTCTTT,CASSQENTQVNTEAFF,-,TRBJ1-1,-,TRBV4-1
TGTGCCAGCAGTCCCGGGACAGGTGCCTACACAGATACGCAGTATTTT,CASSPGTGAYTDTQYF,TRBD1,TRBJ2-3,-,TRBV6-4
TGTGCCAGCAGTTGGCGACAGGGAAATACTGAAGCTTTCTTT,CASSWRQGNTEAFF,TRBD1,TRBJ1-1,-,TRBV6-5
TGTGCCAGCAGCGTCACCGGGACAGGGAGCTCTGGAAACACCATATATTTT,CASSVTGTGSSGNTIYF,TRBD1,TRBJ1-3,-,TRBV9
TGTGCCAGCAGCTTAAGCGGTAATCAGCCCCAGCATTTT,CASSLSGNQPQHF,-,TRBJ1-5,once,TRBV7-2
TGCGCCAGCAGCCAAGATTGGGGCACAAACAATGAGCAGTTCTTC,CASSQDWGTNNEQFF,-,TRBJ2-1,-,TRBV4-3
TGTGCCAGCAGCGGACAGGGGAATTCACCCCTCCACTTT,CASSGQGNSPLHF,TRBD1,TRBJ1-6,once,TRBV2
TGTGCCAGCAGTTTAGCTCGTGGTAGGTCAGGATCCTACGAGCAGTACTTC,CASSLARGRSGSYEQYF,-,TRBJ2-7,few,TRBV27
TGTGCCAGCAGTTTAATAGGGCGGGGGGGCCCGGCAGGTAACGTCCTGACTTTC,CASSLIGRGGPAGNVLTF,TRBD2,TRBJ2-6,-,TRBV27
TGTGCCAGTTCTTCCGGGGATCTAGGCCAGCCCCAGCATTTT,CASSSGDLGQPQHF,-,TRBJ1-5,-,TRBV19
TGTGCCAGCAGTTATTCGACTAGCGGGGGCACAGATACGCAGTATTTT,CASSYSTSGGTDTQYF,TRBD2,TRBJ2-3,-,TRBV6-6